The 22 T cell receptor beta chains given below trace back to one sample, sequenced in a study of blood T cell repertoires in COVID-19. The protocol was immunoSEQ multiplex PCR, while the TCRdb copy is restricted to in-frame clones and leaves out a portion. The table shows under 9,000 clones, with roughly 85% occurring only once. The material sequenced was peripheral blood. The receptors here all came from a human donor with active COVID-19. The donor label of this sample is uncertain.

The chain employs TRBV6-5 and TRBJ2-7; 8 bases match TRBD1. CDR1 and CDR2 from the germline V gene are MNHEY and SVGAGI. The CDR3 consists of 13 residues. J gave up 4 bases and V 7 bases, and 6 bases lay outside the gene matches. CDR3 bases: TGTGCCAGCAAGGACAGGGTCGGTTACGAGCAGTACTTC. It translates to CASKDRVGYEQYF.

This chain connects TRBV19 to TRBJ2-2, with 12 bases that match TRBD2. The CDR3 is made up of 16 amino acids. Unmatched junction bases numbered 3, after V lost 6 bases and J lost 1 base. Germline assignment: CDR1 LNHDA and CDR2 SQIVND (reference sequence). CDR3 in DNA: TGTGCCAGTAGCACACTAGCGGGGGGGAACACCGGGGAGCTGTTTTTT. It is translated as CASSTLAGGNTGELFF.

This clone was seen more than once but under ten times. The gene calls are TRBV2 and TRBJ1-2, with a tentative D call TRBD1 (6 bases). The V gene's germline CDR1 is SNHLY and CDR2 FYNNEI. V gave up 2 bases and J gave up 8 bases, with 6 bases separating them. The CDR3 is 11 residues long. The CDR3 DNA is TGTGCCAGCAGTGAACAGGGGGGCTACACCTTC. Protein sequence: CASSEQGGYTF.

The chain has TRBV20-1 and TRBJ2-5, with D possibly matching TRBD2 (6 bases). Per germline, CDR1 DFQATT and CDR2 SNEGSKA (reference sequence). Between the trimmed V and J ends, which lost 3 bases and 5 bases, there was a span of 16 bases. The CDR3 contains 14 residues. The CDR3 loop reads CSASRSEGPETQYF. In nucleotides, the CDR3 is TGCAGTGCTAGTCGCTCGGAGGGGCCGGAGACCCAGTACTTC.

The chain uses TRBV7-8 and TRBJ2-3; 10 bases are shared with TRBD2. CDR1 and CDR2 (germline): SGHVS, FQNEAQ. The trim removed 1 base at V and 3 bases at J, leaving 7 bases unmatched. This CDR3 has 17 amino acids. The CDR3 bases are TGTGCCAGCAGCTTAGTGGGAGCGGGGGGGAGAACAGATACGCAGTATTTT. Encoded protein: CASSLVGAGGRTDTQYF. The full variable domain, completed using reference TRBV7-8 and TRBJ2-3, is GAGVSQSPRYKVAKRGQDVALRCDPISGHVSLFWYQQALGQGPEFLTYFQNEAQLDKSGLPSDRFFAERPEGSVSTLKIQRTQQEDSAVYLCASSLVGAGGRTDTQYFGPGTRLTVL.

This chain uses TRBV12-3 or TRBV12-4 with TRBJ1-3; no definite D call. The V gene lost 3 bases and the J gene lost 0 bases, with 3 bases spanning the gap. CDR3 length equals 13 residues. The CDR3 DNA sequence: TGTGCCAGCAGTTTCAGCTCTGGAAACACCATATATTTT. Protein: CASSFSSGNTIYF.

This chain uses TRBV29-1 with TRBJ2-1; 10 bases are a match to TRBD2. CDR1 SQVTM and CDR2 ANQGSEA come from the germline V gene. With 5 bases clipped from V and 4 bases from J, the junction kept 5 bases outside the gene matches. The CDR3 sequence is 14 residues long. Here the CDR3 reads CSVLTSGVYNEQFF. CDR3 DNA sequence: TGCAGCGTTCTAACTAGCGGGGTTTACAATGAGCAGTTCTTC.

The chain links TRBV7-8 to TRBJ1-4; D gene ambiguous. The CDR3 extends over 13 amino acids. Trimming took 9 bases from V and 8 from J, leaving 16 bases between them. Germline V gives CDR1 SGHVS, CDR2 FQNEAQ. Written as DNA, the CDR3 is TGTGCCAGTCTCGGGAGAGGGAGGGAAAAACTGTTTTTT. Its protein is CASLGRGREKLFF.

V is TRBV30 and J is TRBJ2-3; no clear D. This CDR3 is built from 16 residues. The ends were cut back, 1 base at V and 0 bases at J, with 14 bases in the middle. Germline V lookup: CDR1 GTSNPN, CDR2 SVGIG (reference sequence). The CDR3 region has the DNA TGTGCCTGGAGTGGGGCCTTGAGTGTAAGCACAGATACGCAGTATTTT. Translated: CAWSGALSVSTDTQYF.

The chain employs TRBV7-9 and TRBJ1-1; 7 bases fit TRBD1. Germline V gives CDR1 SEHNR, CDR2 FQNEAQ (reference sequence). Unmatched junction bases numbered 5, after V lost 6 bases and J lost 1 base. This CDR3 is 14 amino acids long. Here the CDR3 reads CASRTGTANTEAFF. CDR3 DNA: TGTGCCAGCAGAACCGGGACAGCGAACACTGAAGCTTTCTTT.

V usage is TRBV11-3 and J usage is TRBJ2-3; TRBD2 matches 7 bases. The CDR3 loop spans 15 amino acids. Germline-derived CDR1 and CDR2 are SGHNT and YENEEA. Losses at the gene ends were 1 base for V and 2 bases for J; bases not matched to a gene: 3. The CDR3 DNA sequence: TGTGCCAGCAGCTTAGCCCTAGCGGACACAGATACGCAGTATTTT. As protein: CASSLALADTDTQYF.

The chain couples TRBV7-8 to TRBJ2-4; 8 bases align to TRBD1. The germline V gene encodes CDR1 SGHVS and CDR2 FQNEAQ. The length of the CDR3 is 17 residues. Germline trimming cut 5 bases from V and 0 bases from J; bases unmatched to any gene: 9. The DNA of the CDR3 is TGTGCCAGCAGCCGAGGCCCCAGGGGGCTAGCCAAAAACATTCAGTACTTC. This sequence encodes CASSRGPRGLAKNIQYF.

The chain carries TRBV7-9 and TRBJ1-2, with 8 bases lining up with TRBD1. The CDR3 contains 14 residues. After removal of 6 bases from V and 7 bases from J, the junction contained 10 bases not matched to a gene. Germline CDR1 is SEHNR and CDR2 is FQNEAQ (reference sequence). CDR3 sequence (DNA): TGTGCCAGCAGGCCTAAAGACAGGGGAGGTGGCTACACCTTC. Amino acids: CASRPKDRGGGYTF.

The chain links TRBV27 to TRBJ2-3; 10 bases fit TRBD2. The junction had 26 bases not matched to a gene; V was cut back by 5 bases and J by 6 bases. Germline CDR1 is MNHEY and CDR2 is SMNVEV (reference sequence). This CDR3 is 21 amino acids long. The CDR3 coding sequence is TGTGCCAGCAGTGTTCCACCGGGACAAAGAAAGCGGGGGGGGATTCCCGATACGCAGTATTTT. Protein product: CASSVPPGQRKRGGIPDTQYF.

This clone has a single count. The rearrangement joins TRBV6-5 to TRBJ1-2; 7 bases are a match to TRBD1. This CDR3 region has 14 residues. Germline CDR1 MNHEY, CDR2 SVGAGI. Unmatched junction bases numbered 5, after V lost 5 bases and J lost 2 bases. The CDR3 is CASSILTGNYGYTF. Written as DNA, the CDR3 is TGTGCCAGCAGTATATTGACAGGGAACTATGGCTACACCTTC.

The CDR3 region is CASSSRTERGETQYF. The CDR3 DNA is TGTGCCAGCAGCTCAAGGACAGAAAGAGGAGAGACCCAGTACTTC. V gene TRBV7-8 combines with J gene TRBJ2-5, with D possibly TRBD1 on 6 matching bases. Germline values: CDR1 SGHVS, CDR2 FQNEAQ. V shed 4 bases and J shed 4 bases, with 16 bases lying between them. This CDR3 has 15 residues. The variable domain in full, with the rest retrieved from reference TRBV7-8 and TRBJ2-5, is GAGVSQSPRYKVAKRGQDVALRCDPISGHVSLFWYQQALGQGPEFLTYFQNEAQLDKSGLPSDRFFAERPEGSVSTLKIQRTQQEDSAVYLCASSSRTERGETQYFGPGTRLLVL.

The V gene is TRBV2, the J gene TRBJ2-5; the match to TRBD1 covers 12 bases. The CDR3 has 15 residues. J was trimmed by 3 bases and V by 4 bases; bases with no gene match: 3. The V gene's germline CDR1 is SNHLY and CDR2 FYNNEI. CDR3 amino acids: CASSGDRGREETQYF. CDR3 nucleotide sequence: TGTGCCAGCAGTGGGGACAGGGGGCGAGAAGAGACCCAGTACTTC.

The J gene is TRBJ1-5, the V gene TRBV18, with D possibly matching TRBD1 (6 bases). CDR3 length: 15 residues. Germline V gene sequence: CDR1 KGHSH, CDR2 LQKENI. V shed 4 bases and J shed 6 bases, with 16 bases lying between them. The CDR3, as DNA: TGTGCCAGCTCACTCGGTCAACAGGGTACTCAGCCCCAGCATTTT. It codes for CASSLGQQGTQPQHF.

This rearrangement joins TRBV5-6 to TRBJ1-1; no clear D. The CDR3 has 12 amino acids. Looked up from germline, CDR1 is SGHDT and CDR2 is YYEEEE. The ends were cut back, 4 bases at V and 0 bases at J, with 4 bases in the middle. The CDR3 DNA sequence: TGTGCCAGCAGCCGAGTGAACACTGAAGCTTTCTTT. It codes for CASSRVNTEAFF.

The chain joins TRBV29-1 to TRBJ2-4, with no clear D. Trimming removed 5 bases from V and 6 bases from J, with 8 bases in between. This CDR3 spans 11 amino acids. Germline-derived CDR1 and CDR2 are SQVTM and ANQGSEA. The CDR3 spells CSVNIGNIQYF. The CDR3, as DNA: TGCAGCGTTAACATTGGAAACATTCAGTACTTC.

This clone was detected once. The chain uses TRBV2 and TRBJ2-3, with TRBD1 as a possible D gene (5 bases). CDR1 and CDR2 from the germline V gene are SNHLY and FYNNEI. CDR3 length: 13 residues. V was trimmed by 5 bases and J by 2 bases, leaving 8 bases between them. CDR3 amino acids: CASSSRDTDTQYF. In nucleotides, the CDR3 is TGTGCCAGCAGTAGCAGGGACACAGATACGCAGTATTTT.

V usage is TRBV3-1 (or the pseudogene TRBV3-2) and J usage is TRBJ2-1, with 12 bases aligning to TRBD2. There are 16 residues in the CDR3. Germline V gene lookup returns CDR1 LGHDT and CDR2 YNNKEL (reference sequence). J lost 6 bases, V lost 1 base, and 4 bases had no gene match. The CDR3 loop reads CASSQAGLAGINEQFF. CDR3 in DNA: TGTGCCAGCAGCCAAGCTGGACTAGCGGGGATCAATGAGCAGTTCTTC.